Sequencing of this T cell receptor beta chain was carried out in a study of control samples from healthy donors and cancer patients. The assay was immunoSEQ multiplex PCR, and TCRdb's table has in-frame clones only and misses some. The sample carries approximately 110,000 clones, roughly nine tenths recorded once. Specimen: blood. The TCR sequence derives from a woman aged 18-29 years in good health.

CDR3 nucleotide sequence: TGTGCCAGCCGGGCAGATACGCAGTATTTT. This codes for CASRADTQYF. The genes are TRBV2 and TRBJ2-3; D gene ambiguous. The CDR3 spans 10 residues. CDR1 is SNHLY and CDR2 is FYNNEI in the germline V gene. Trimming cost V 8 bases and J 4 bases, with 4 bases left between them.